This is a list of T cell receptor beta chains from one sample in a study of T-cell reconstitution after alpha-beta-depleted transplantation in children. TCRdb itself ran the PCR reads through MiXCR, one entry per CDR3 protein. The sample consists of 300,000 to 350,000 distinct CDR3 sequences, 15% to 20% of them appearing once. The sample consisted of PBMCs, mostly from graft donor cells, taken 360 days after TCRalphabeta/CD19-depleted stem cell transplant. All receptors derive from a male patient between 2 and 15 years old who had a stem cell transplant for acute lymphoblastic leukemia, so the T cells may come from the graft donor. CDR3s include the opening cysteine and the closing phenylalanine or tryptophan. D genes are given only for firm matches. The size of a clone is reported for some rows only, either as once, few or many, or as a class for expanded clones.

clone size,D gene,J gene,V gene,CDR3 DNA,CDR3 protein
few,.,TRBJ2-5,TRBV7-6,TGTGCCAGCAGCTTGGGTTACGAAGAGACCCAGTACTTC,CASSLGYEETQYF
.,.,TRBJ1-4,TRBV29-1,TGCAGCGTTGGGGGCCAGGGCCTTGGTGATGGAAAACTGTTTTTT,CSVGGQGLGDGKLFF
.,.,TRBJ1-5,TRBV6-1,TGTGCCAGCCCTAGTATGGACAGCCATCAGCCCCAGCATTTT,CASPSMDSHQPQHF
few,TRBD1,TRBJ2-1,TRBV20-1,TGCAGTGCTAGAGATCTTAGAGAGGGACAGGGGAAGCGGCTTTACAATGAGCAGTTCTTC,CSARDLREGQGKRLYNEQFF
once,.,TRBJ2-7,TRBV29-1,TGCAGCGTTGAAGCGGACGGTGCCTACGAGCAGTACTTC,CSVEADGAYEQYF
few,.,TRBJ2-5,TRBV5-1,TGCGCCAGCAGCTTGGTAGTTACGGAGTCGCAAGAGACCCAGTACTTC,CASSLVVTESQETQYF
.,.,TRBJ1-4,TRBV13,TGTGCCAGCAGCCTAGGACAGAAGGGAAAACTGTTTTTT,CASSLGQKGKLFF
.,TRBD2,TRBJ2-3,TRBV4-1,TGCGCCAGCAGCCAAGTTTCGCTAGCGGACCCGACCCACGATGGGTATTTT,CASSQVSLADPTHDGYF
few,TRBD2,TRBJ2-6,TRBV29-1,TGCAGCGTTGGAAGGGGCGGGAGCTCTGGGGCCAACGTCCTGACTTTC,CSVGRGGSSGANVLTF
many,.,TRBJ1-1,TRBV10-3,TGTGCCATCAGTGAGTCCGGGGGTGGAAGCACTGAAGCTTTCTTT,CAISESGGGSTEAFF
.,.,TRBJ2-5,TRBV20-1,TGCAGTGCTAGAGATCCGGGAAGGGAGACCCAGTACTTC,CSARDPGRETQYF
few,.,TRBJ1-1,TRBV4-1,TGCGCCAGCAGCCAAGGAGGGGCTCCCGAAGCTTTCTTT,CASSQGGAPEAFF
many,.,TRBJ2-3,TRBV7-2,TGTGCCAGCAGCTTAGGGTCTACTGGCACAGATACGCAGTATTTT,CASSLGSTGTDTQYF
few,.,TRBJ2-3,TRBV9,TGTGCCAGCAGCGTGGAACAGGGTGGAACCACAGATACGCAGTATTTT,CASSVEQGGTTDTQYF
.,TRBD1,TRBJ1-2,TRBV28,TGTGCCAGCAGTTTAGGGACAGGGCTGTCCCCGAACTATGGCTACACCTTC,CASSLGTGLSPNYGYTF
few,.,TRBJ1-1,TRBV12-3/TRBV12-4,TGTGCCAGCAGTTTAGTGGGGGCAGCTTTCTTT,CASSLVGAAFF
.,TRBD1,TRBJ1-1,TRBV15,TGTGCCACCAGCAGAGATCCTGCTACAGGGGGTGGCACTGAAGCTTTCTTT,CATSRDPATGGGTEAFF
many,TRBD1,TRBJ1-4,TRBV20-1,TGCAGTGCACGACAGGGGAATGAAAAACTGTTTTTT,CSARQGNEKLFF
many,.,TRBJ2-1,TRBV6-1,TGTGCCAGCAGCCTCTCCAAGGGTACCTACAATGAGCAGTTCTTC,CASSLSKGTYNEQFF
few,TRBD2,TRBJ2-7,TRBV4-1,TGCGCCAGCAGCCAAGAATCGGGAGGGGAATACGAGCAGTACTTC,CASSQESGGEYEQYF
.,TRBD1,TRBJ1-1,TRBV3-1,TGTACCATCAGTATGCGGACAGGGGGCAGTACTGAAGCTTTCTTT,CTISMRTGGSTEAFF
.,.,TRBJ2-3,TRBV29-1,TGCAGCGTTGATCCCGGCACAGATACGCAGTATTTT,CSVDPGTDTQYF
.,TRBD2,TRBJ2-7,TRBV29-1,TGCAGCGGTCGGAGCGGGAGGGCTGGCGAGCAGTACTTC,CSGRSGRAGEQYF
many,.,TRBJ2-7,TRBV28,TGTGCCAGCAGTTTCCCCCCGGGGAAAGACTACGAGCAGTACTTC,CASSFPPGKDYEQYF
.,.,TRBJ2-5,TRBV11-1,TGTGCCAGCAGCTTAGCCCGTTTTGAGACCCAGTACTTC,CASSLARFETQYF
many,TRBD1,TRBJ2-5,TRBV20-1,TGCAGTGCGCCGGACAGGATGGGAGAGACCCAGTACTTC,CSAPDRMGETQYF
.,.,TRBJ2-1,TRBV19,TGTGCCAGTAGCTCCGCAGGGGATGGTGAGCAGTTCTTC,CASSSAGDGEQFF
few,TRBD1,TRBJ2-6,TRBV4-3,TGCGCCAGCAGCCTTGGACAGGGGATCGCCAACGTCCTGACTTTC,CASSLGQGIANVLTF
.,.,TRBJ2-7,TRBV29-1,TGCAGCGTTGGTCTCGGAGACTACTACGAGCAGTACTTC,CSVGLGDYYEQYF
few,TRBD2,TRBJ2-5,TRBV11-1,TGTGCCAGCAGCTTATTCATTGGCGGCGGGAGGGCCGAGGAGACCCAGTACTTC,CASSLFIGGGRAEETQYF
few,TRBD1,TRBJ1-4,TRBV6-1,TGTGCCAGCAGTCCCGGGACAGGGGGCAAGGATGAAAAACTGTTTTTT,CASSPGTGGKDEKLFF
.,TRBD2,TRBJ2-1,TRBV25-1,TGTGCCAGCAGTGAAACACTAGCGGGAGTGGGTAATGAGCAGTTCTTC,CASSETLAGVGNEQFF
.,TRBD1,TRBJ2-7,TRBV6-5,TGTGCCAGCAGTTACAACGGGACAGGAGGTTCTGCGTACTTC,CASSYNGTGGSAYF
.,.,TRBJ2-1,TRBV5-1,TGCGCCAGCGGAAATCGAGTCCAGGAGCAGTTCTTC,CASGNRVQEQFF
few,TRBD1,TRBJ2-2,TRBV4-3,TGCGCCAGCAGCGTCCTCAGGGGGCAGGGCACCGGGGAGCTGTTTTTT,CASSVLRGQGTGELFF
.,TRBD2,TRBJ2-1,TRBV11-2,TGTGCCAGCAGCTCCAGCGGGAGGGCAGGCGATGAGCAGTTCTTC,CASSSSGRAGDEQFF
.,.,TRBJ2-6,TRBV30,TGTGCCTTCCGGGACTGGGAAGGTGTCTCTGGGGCCAACGTCCTGACTTTC,CAFRDWEGVSGANVLTF
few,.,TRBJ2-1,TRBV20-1,TGCAGTGCTAGAAGACAGACCAATGAGCAGTTCTTC,CSARRQTNEQFF
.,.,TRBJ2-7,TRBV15,TGTGCCACCAGCAGAGAGAACAGCCCAGACTACGAGCAGTACTTC,CATSRENSPDYEQYF
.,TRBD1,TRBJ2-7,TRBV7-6,TGTGCCAGCAGCTTAAGCCCCGGGACAGCCGGCTACGAGCAGTACTTC,CASSLSPGTAGYEQYF
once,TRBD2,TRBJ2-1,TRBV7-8,TGTGCCAGCAGCTTTTCGGCGGGGGGGCGACTTGAGCAGTTCTTC,CASSFSAGGRLEQFF
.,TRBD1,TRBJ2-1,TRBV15,TGTGCCACCAGCAGGTTGCCGGGACAGGGGTTTTCGGATGAGCAGTTCTTC,CATSRLPGQGFSDEQFF
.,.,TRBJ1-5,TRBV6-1,TGTGCCAGCAGTGAAGCAAGGCATCAGCCCCAGCATTTT,CASSEARHQPQHF
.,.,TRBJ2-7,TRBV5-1,TGCGCCAGCAGCGCCGCTCCTAGGGGAAGGTACGAGCAGTACTTC,CASSAAPRGRYEQYF
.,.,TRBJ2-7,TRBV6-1,TGTGCCAGCGGGCGGATGGGGTCCTACGAGCAGTACTTC,CASGRMGSYEQYF
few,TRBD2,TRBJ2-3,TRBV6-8,TGTGCCAGCAGTCCCCTAGCGGAGGGCACAGATACGCAGTATTTT,CASSPLAEGTDTQYF
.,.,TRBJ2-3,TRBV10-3,TGTGCCATCAAGAGCGCGAGCACAGATACGCAGTATTTT,CAIKSASTDTQYF
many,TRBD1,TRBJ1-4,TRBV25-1,TGTGCCAGCAGTGAGACCGGGACAGGGAATGAAAAACTGTTTTTT,CASSETGTGNEKLFF
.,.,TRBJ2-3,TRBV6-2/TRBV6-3,TGTGCCAGCAGTTACGTCGTGGGCACAGATACGCAGTATTTT,CASSYVVGTDTQYF
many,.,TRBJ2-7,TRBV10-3,TGTGCCATCAGGGGGGACTACGAGCAGTACTTC,CAIRGDYEQYF
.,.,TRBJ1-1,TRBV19,TGTGCCAGTAGACAGGGAGAGGGCACTGAAGCTTTCTTT,CASRQGEGTEAFF
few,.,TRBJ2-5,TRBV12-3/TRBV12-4,TGTGCCAGCAGTATCGGGAGAGGGGGCGGACACGCCCAAGAGACCCAGTACTTC,CASSIGRGGGHAQETQYF
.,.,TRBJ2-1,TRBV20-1,TGCAGTGCTAGGGAATGGGAGTTTGGCAATGAGCAGTTCTTC,CSAREWEFGNEQFF
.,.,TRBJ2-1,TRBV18,TGTGCCAGCTCCCTTGGACGGGGTCACAATGAGCAGTTCTTC,CASSLGRGHNEQFF